The table lists the clone carrying this T cell receptor beta chain with many counts. The antigen remains undetermined. The sample comes from a study of neurological immune-mediated disorders. Study findings and constraints: Expanded clones shared no identical CDR3 amino acid sequences across subjects, which suggested private TCR-beta repertoires in all groups. The multiple sclerosis repertoire cluster showed no association with any clinical or MRI feature. The authors stated that larger cohorts are needed.

This CDR3 has 15 residues. The germline V gene has CDR1 SEHNR and CDR2 FQNEAQ (reference sequence). Trimming took 5 bases from V and 7 from J; bases not matched to a gene: 11. Synthesis of cDNA was performed by 5'RACE using 10-nucleotide random UMIs. Each CDR3 protein is one row after TCRdb ran MiXCR on the 5' RACE reads. This table has roughly 100,000 distinct CDR3 sequences, approximately 3.3% appearing once. The sequence was obtained from a woman aged 18 to 35 with multiple sclerosis. The chain uses TRBV7-9 and TRBJ1-2, with TRBD1 identical over 9 bases. The sequenced material came from PBMCs. DNA for the CDR3: TGTGCCAGCAGCCCCGTTCCGGGACAGGGAAGTGGCTACACCTTC. It is translated as CASSPVPGQGSGYTF.